This TCR beta chain was sequenced for a study of T cell changes during pregnancy in multiple sclerosis. Sequencing used immunoSEQ multiplex PCR; TCRdb keeps in-frame clones, though not all of them. The data show more than 85,000 clones, roughly 95% seen once. Germline CDR1 is SGHRS and CDR2 is YFSETQ. The CDR3 is made up of 19 amino acids. V was clipped by 2 bases and J by 7 bases, with 27 bases between them. The chain couples TRBV5-1 to TRBJ1-4; D not resolved. This specimen consisted of peripheral blood, obtained in the third trimester of pregnancy. This sequence originates from a female donor in good health, enrolled as a control in a pregnancy study. CDR3 sequence: CASSFSPPAALSGSEKLFF. The CDR3 nucleotides read TGCGCCAGCAGCTTCAGCCCCCCCGCAGCCCTCAGTGGGAGTGAAAAACTGTTTTTT.